What follows describes a single TCR beta chain. Its antigen is undetermined. The data derive from a study of lymphopenia after photon versus proton radiotherapy. Overall study findings and caveats: Proton therapy kept repertoires fairly stable, unlike photons, which gained effector/memory cells.

V was cut by 0 bases and J by 4 bases, with 9 bases left in between. The germline V gene encodes CDR1 MNHEY and CDR2 SVGAGI. The CDR3 has 14 amino acids. The method was immunoSEQ multiplex PCR; TCRdb's version includes in-frame clones alone and lacks a portion of them. This table has roughly 7,300 clones, about 92% appearing once. This specimen consisted of peripheral blood, obtained from a patient treated with photon-based radiotherapy. The V call is TRBV6-5, the J call TRBJ1-2; D is unresolved. The TCR sequence derives from a woman between 50 and 59 years old with cholangiocarcinoma. CDR3 bases: TGTGCCAGCAGTTACTCGACACGGAGCTATGGCTACACCTTC. It is translated as CASSYSTRSYGYTF.